This T cell receptor beta chain is drawn from a study of T-cell reconstitution after alpha-beta-depleted transplantation in children. Study-level results: Counts and diversity of T cells one year after transplant came mostly from newly produced T cells.

Researchers prepared the TCRbeta library using unique molecular identifiers, the study reports. TCRdb re-derived calls from the PCR reads in MiXCR, one entry per CDR3 protein. The table lists some 300,000 distinct CDR3 sequences, less than 9.5% of them singletons, with about 9.3% in the top ten. The CDR3 is 18 amino acids. The V and J ends lost 4 bases and 0 bases respectively, with 18 bases between them. The germline V gene has CDR1 MNHEY and CDR2 SVGEGT. This clonotype came up many times. Its cognate antigen is unknown. This chain connects TRBV6-2 or TRBV6-3 to TRBJ2-2; D possibly corresponds to TRBD1 (6 bases). Sequences were derived from peripheral blood, sampled 360 days after TCRalphabeta/CD19-depleted stem cell transplant. This TCR came from a female patient aged 2-9 years who had a stem cell transplant for Fanconi anemia, so the T cells may come from the graft donor. The CDR3 here is CASSWRKAGGTNTGELFF. In nucleotides, the CDR3 is TGTGCCAGCAGTTGGCGGAAAGCTGGGGGCACGAACACCGGGGAGCTGTTTTTT.